One sample yielded the 2 T cell receptor beta chains listed below, sequenced in a study of shared clonotypes between healthy human individuals. Clones were sequenced by immunoSEQ multiplex PCR, and TCRdb holds only the in-frame ones, with some missing. The sample lists roughly 500,000 clones; approximately 95% were seen once. Sequencing used naive CD4+ T cells sorted from blood. Indicated subset: CD45RA+ positively selected. Receptors originate from a woman aged 25-40 years in good health.

The CDR3: CASSPRRGLSSYEQYF. In nucleotides, the CDR3 is TGTGCCAGCAGCCCCCGTCGGGGCCTAAGCTCCTACGAGCAGTACTTC. This rearrangement joins TRBV7-3 to TRBJ2-7; D possibly matches TRBD1 or TRBD2 (5 bases each). V was clipped by 5 bases and J by 0 bases, with 17 bases between them. The CDR3 contains 16 residues. Germline V gene sequence: CDR1 SGHTA, CDR2 FQGTGA.

The rearrangement links TRBV6-4 to TRBJ2-7; a weak D match, TRBD1 (5 bases). Trimming removed 2 bases from V and 6 bases from J, with 14 bases in between. Germline V gene lookup returns CDR1 MRHNA and CDR2 SNTAGT. The CDR3 has 14 amino acids. The CDR3 reads CASSDRGYLAEQYF. CDR3 DNA sequence: TGTGCCAGCAGTGACAGGGGATACCTGGCCGAGCAGTACTTC.